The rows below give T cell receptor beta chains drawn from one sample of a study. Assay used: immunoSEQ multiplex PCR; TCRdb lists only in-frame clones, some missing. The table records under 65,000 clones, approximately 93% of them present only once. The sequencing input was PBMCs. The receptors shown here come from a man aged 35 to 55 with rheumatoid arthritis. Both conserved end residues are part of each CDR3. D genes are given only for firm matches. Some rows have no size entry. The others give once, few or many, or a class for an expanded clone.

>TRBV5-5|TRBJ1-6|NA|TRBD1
TGTGCCAGCAGCTTGGGACAGGGGGTTAATTCACCCCTCCACTTT
CASSLGQGVNSPLHF
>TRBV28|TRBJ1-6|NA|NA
TGTGCCAGCAATTTCCGGGGATCCTATAATTCACCCCTCCACTTT
CASNFRGSYNSPLHF
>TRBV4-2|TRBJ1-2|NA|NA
TGTGCCAGCAGCCAAGCGATTCGGGGTAACTATGGCTACACCTTC
CASSQAIRGNYGYTF
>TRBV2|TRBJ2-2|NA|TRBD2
TGTGCCAGCAGGGAAAGCGGGGGGGCGAACACCGGGGAGCTGTTTTTT
CASRESGGANTGELFF
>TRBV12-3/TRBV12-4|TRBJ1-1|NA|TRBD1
TGTGCCAGCAGACCGACGACAGGGATAGCTTTCTTT
CASRPTTGIAFF
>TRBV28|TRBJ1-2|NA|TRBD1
TGTGCCAGCAGGAGGGACAGACACCCGAACTATGGCTACACCTTC
CASRRDRHPNYGYTF
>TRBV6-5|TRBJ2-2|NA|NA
TGTGCCAGCAGTTACCGACCGACGGATAACACCGGGGAGCTGTTTTTT
CASSYRPTDNTGELFF
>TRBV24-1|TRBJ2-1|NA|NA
TGTGCCACCAGTGATTCCCTAGCGAGGGCCAATGAGCAGTTCTTC
CATSDSLARANEQFF
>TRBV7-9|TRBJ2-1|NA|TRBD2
TGTGCCAGCAGCCCCCGGACTAGCGGGAGACATGAGCAGTTCTTC
CASSPRTSGRHEQFF
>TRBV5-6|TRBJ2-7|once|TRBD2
TGTGCCAGCAGCTCAACGGGGGGCTCCTACGAGCAGTACTTC
CASSSTGGSYEQYF
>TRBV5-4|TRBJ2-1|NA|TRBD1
TGTGCCAGCAGCGCCAGCGTGGGACAGGGGGGCGATGAGCAGTTCTTC
CASSASVGQGGDEQFF
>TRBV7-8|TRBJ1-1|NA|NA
TGTGCCAGCAGCCTTGGTAGACAGGAGATGAACACTGAAGCTTTCTTT
CASSLGRQEMNTEAFF
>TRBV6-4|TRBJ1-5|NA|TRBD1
TGTGCCAGCAGTGACTCCGGACAGGTCCATAGCAATCAGCCCCAGCATTTT
CASSDSGQVHSNQPQHF
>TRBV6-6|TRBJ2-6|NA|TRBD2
TGTGCCAGCAGTCGGAAGCTAGCGGGAGTTTCTGGGGCCAACGTCCTGACTTTC
CASSRKLAGVSGANVLTF
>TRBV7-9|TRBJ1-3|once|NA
TGTGCCAGCAGCCGTTGGAATGCGAGGGACCTCTTAGGAAACACCATATATTTT
CASSRWNARDLLGNTIYF
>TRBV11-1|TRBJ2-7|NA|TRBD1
TGTGCCAGCAGCCCGCCAGGGGGCTGGTACGAGCAGTACTTC
CASSPPGGWYEQYF
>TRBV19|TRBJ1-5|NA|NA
TGCGGTTATCAGCCCCAGCATTTT
CGYQPQHF
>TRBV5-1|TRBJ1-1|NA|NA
TGCGCCAGCAGCCAACCAGGACAGAGTGAAGCTTTCTTT
CASSQPGQSEAFF
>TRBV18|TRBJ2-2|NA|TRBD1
TGTGCCAGCTCACCCTCGGGACAGATTGGCGGGGAGCTGTTTTTT
CASSPSGQIGGELFF
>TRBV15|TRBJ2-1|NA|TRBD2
TGTGCCACCAGCAGAGGCCGACTAGCGGAGGGGGGGCAGTTCTTC
CATSRGRLAEGGQFF
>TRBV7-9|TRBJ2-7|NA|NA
TGTGCCAGCAGCTTAGGAACCGGGACGGAGAACTTC
CASSLGTGTENF
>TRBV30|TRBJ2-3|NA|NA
TGTGCCTGGAGTGTACAGGATTTGGGAACAGATACGCAGTATTTT
CAWSVQDLGTDTQYF
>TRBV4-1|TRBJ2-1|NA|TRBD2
TGCGCCAGCAGCCAATTCGGACTAGCGGGAGGCAATGAGCAGTTCTTC
CASSQFGLAGGNEQFF
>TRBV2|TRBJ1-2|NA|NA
TGTGCCAGCCGGACGGGGGATACGGGCTATGGCTACACCTTC
CASRTGDTGYGYTF
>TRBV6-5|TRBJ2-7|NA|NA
TGTGCCAGCAGTTACGGGCGGTCGCCCTCCTACGAGCAGTACTTC
CASSYGRSPSYEQYF
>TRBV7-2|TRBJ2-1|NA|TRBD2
TGTGCCAGCAGCTTAGTGGTTAGCGGGTCTTACAATGAGCAGTTCTTC
CASSLVVSGSYNEQFF
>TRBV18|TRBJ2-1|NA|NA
TGTGCCAGCTCACCCACGGGACAATGGTACAATGAGCAGTTCTTC
CASSPTGQWYNEQFF
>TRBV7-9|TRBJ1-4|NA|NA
TGTGCCAGCAGCTTAGACGTGACAGGCTGGAATGAAAAACTGTTTTTT
CASSLDVTGWNEKLFF
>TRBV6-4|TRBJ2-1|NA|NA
TGTGCCAGCAGTGACTCTGGCCTTCCCTCATCCTACAATGAGCAGTTCTTC
CASSDSGLPSSYNEQFF
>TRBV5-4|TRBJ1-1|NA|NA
TGTGCCAGCAGCTTCGGACACCTCCTTAACACTGAAGCTTTCTTT
CASSFGHLLNTEAFF
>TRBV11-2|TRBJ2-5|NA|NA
TGTGCCAGCAGCCCCCGGGGGACAGTAAATCAAGAGACCCAGTACTTC
CASSPRGTVNQETQYF
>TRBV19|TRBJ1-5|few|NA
TGTGCCAGTAGTGTCTACAGGCTGAATCAGCCCCAGCATTTT
CASSVYRLNQPQHF
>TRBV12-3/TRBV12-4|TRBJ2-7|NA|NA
TGTGCCAGCAGTCAGAGGGGTCCCTACGAGCAGTACTTC
CASSQRGPYEQYF
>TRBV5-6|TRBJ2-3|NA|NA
TGTGCCAGCAGCTTGTCAGATACGCAGTATTTT
CASSLSDTQYF
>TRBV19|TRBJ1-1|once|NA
TGTGCCAGTAGTATAGAGGGGAACACTGAAGCTTTCTTT
CASSIEGNTEAFF
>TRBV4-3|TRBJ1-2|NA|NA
TGCGCCAGCAGCCAAGATTCCACAGCTAGGTGGTATGGCTACACCTTC
CASSQDSTARWYGYTF
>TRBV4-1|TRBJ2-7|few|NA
TGCGCCAGCAGCCAAGGGGCTAGCTCCGGCTACGAGCAGTACTTC
CASSQGASSGYEQYF
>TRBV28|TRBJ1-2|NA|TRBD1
TGTGCCAGCAGTTTCTTCGACAGGGGTGGAGGTTACTATGGCTACACCTTC
CASSFFDRGGGYYGYTF
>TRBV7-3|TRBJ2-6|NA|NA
TGTGCCAGCAGCGCTGACTCTGGGGCCAACGTCCTGACTTTC
CASSADSGANVLTF
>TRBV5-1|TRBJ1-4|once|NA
TGCGCCAGCAGCAGGGACACTCCAACAACTAATGAAAAACTGTTTTTT
CASSRDTPTTNEKLFF
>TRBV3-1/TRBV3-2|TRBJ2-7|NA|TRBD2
TGTGCCAGCAGCCGCGGGACTAGCGGGAGCGAGCAGTACTTC
CASSRGTSGSEQYF
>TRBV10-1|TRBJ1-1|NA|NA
TGCGCCAGCAGTGAGTCGCGAGGGGCCGGGAGGAACACTGAAGCTTTCTTT
CASSESRGAGRNTEAFF
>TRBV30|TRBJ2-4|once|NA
TGTGCCTGGACCTCCGGGACTTATGGAAACATTCAGTACTTC
CAWTSGTYGNIQYF
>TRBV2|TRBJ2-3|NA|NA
TGTGCCAGCGGGAGAGGGGTCGGAACAGATACGCAGTATTTT
CASGRGVGTDTQYF
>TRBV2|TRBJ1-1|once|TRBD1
TGTGCCAGCAGTCAGACGGACAGGGCTAGAGCTTTCTTT
CASSQTDRARAFF
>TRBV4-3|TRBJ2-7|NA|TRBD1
TGCGCCAGCAGCCCGAAGATTCCCATGACAGGGTCCACCTACGAGCAGTACTTC
CASSPKIPMTGSTYEQYF
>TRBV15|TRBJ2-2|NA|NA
TGTGCCACCAGCAGAGGCCAGAACACCGGGGAGCTGTTTTTT
CATSRGQNTGELFF
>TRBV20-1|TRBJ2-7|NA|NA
TGCAGTGCTAGTATGGCTAGCGCCGAGCAGTACTTC
CSASMASAEQYF
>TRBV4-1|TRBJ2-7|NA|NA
TGCGCCAGCAGCTCCTACCGGGACGGACCCTACGAGCAGTACTTC
CASSSYRDGPYEQYF
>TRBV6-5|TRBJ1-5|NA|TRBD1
TGTGCCAGCAGTTCACAGGGGAAGAATCAGCCCCAGCATTTT
CASSSQGKNQPQHF
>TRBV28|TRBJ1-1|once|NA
TGTGCCAGCTACGAATTACAGGGAAGAACTGAAGCTTTCTTT
CASYELQGRTEAFF